This TCR beta chain originates from a study of T cell changes during pregnancy in multiple sclerosis. Assay: immunoSEQ multiplex PCR; the TCRdb copy retains only in-frame clones and omits some. The repertoire holds 50,000 to 60,000 clones, with over 80% as singletons. The CDR3 spans 17 residues. Germline V CDR1 and CDR2: MDHEN, SYDVKM. V trimming: 3 bases; J trimming: 4 bases; junction bases outside the gene matches: 11. The chain recombines TRBV28 with TRBJ2-4; TRBD2 agrees at 8 bases. This sample comprised CD4+ T cells from peripheral blood mononuclear cells, obtained in the first trimester of pregnancy. This TCR came from a female donor with multiple sclerosis, enrolled in a pregnancy study. CDR3 bases: TGTGCCAGCAGTTTTTGGTCCTCTAAGCGGGAGAAAAACATTCAGTACTTC. This translates into CASSFWSSKREKNIQYF.